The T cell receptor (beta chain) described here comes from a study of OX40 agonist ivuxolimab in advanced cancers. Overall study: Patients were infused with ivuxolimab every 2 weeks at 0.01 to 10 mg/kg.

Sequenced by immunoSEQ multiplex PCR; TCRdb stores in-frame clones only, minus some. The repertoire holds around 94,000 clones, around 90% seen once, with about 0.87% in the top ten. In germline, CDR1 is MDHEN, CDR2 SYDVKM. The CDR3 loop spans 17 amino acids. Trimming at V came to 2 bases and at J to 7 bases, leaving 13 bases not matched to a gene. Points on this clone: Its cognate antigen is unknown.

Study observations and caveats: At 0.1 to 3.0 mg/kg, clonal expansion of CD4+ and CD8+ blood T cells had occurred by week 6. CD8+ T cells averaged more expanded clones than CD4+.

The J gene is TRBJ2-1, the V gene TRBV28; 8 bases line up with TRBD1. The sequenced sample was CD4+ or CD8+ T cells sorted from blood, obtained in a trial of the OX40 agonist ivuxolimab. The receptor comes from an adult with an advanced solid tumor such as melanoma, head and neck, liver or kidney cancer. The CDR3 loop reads CASSLRQGAFIINEQFF. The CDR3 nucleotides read TGTGCCAGCAGTTTAAGGCAGGGGGCTTTTATTATAAATGAGCAGTTCTTC.